A single sample is the source of the 24 T cell receptor beta chains below, sequenced in a study of blood T cell repertoires in COVID-19 (dated by TCRdb to the early 2020s). The library was made by the immunoSEQ multiplex PCR assay. The immuneACCESS repertoire file appears here via TCRdb, limited to in-frame rearrangements. These files lack a portion of the clones; in checked studies, under half of the deficit traces to unresolved V genes, and the cause of the others is not known. This sample comprises 490,000 or so clones, 70% to 90% of them detected only once. Under 9.5% of the sample rests with the top ten. The sample comprised PBMCs or T cells enriched from blood (not recorded which). The source is a woman aged 55 to 70 who had recovered from COVID-19.

The CDR3 region has the DNA TGTGCCAGCAGTGCGACGACAGAAAGCAATGAAAAACTGTTTTTT. It specifies CASSATTESNEKLFF. V gene TRBV25-1 combines with J gene TRBJ1-4, with TRBD1 as a possible D gene (5 bases). Trimming cost V 4 bases and J 5 bases, with 14 bases left between them. The CDR3 has 15 amino acids. Germline V gene data show CDR1 as MGHDK and CDR2 as SYGVNS.

The CDR3 sequence is CASSFVQGFNSPLHF. CDR3 in DNA: TGTGCCAGCAGCTTCGTCCAGGGGTTCAATTCACCCCTCCACTTT. The chain has TRBV5-6 and TRBJ1-6, with D tentatively TRBD1 (6 bases). CDR1 and CDR2 from the germline V gene are SGHDT and YYEEEE. The CDR3 is 15 residues long. The V end was cut by 2 bases, the J end by 7 bases, with 13 bases between.

The V and J genes are TRBV6-5 and TRBJ1-1, with 7 bases aligning to TRBD1. V lost 6 bases and J lost 3; bases outside the gene matches: 4. The CDR3 sequence is 13 residues long. Germline V gene data show CDR1 as MNHEY and CDR2 as SVGAGI. CDR3 DNA: TGTGCCAGCAGGTACACAGGGGACACTGAAGCTTTCTTT. Translating it yields CASRYTGDTEAFF.

The chain carries TRBV12-3 or TRBV12-4 and TRBJ2-6; D ambiguous. V lost 9 bases, J lost 4 bases, and 7 bases lay in between. CDR3 length: 12 amino acids. The CDR3 sequence is CASRSGANVLTF. The CDR3 DNA reads TGTGCCAGTCGTAGCGGGGCCAACGTCCTGACTTTC.

The chain is built from TRBV3-1 (or the pseudogene TRBV3-2) and TRBJ1-2; 8 positions match TRBD1. V trimming: 3 bases; J trimming: 7 bases; junction bases outside the gene matches: 7. Germline V gene lookup returns CDR1 LGHDT and CDR2 YNNKEL (reference sequence). There are 14 residues in the CDR3. In nucleotides, the CDR3 is TGTGCCAGCAGCCAGGGAAACGGACAGGGTGGCTACACCTTC. Translation gives CASSQGNGQGGYTF.

The chain links TRBV3-1 (or the pseudogene TRBV3-2) to TRBJ2-3, with TRBD2 matching over 10 bases. Germline V gives CDR1 LGHDT, CDR2 YNNKEL (reference sequence). J was trimmed by 3 bases and V by 4 bases; bases with no gene match: 7. The CDR3 has 16 amino acids. The CDR3 spells CASSPYSGGATDTQYF. CDR3 DNA: TGTGCCAGCAGCCCGTACAGCGGGGGGGCAACAGATACGCAGTATTTT.

The chain has TRBV7-9 and TRBJ1-2; no reliable D call. The CDR3 consists of 13 residues. V was pared by 1 base and J by 2 bases, with 5 bases between. Per the germline V gene, CDR1 is SEHNR and CDR2 is FQNEAQ (reference sequence). This CDR3 reads CASSLGGNYGYTF. CDR3 sequence (DNA): TGTGCCAGCAGCTTAGGAGGGAACTATGGCTACACCTTC.

This CDR3 reads CAWDTPETGGGYTF. The CDR3, as DNA: TGTGCCTGGGATACGCCGGAGACCGGAGGCGGCTACACCTTC. The chain combines TRBV30 with TRBJ1-2; D is ambiguous. Trimming left V 5 bases short and J 8 bases short, with 21 bases between. The CDR3 spans 14 residues. Germline loops: CDR1 GTSNPN, CDR2 SVGIG (reference sequence).

The gene calls are TRBV19 and TRBJ1-4; 9 positions agree with TRBD1. The germline gives CDR1 LNHDA, CDR2 SQIVND (reference sequence). V was clipped by 5 bases and J by 8 bases; unmatched bases: 6. CDR3 length: 14 residues. The chain's CDR3 is CASSLNRGPEKLFF. The CDR3 nucleotides are TGTGCCAGTAGTCTCAACAGGGGGCCCGAAAAACTGTTTTTT. Complete variable domain (other parts from reference TRBV19 and TRBJ1-4): DGGITQSPKYLFRKEGQNVTLSCEQNLNHDAMYWYRQDPGQGLRLIYYSQIVNDFQKGDIAEGYSVSREKKESFPLTVTSAQKNPTAFYLCASSLNRGPEKLFFGSGTQLSVL.

The chain combines TRBV12-3 or TRBV12-4 with TRBJ1-3, with TRBD1 as a possible D gene (5 bases). CDR3 length: 13 amino acids. With 6 bases removed from V and 4 bases from J, the gap between germline ends came to 10 bases. The CDR3 DNA sequence: TGTGCCAGCAGACGGGGGGTCGGAAACACCATATATTTT. The encoded protein is CASRRGVGNTIYF.

The CDR3 spells CASSLGRNGYTF. The DNA for the CDR3 is TGTGCCAGCAGTTTGGGCAGAAATGGCTACACCTTC. The genes are TRBV12-3 or TRBV12-4 and TRBJ1-2; D gene uncertain. Deletions cut 3 bases from V and 6 bases from J, with 8 bases between. The CDR3 runs to 12 residues.

The chain combines TRBV2 with TRBJ2-1; a possible D gene is TRBD2 (6 bases). Germline loops: CDR1 SNHLY, CDR2 FYNNEI. The germline V and J ends were trimmed by 3 bases and 7 bases, with 13 bases remaining between them. This CDR3 is 14 amino acids long. The DNA of the CDR3 is TGTGCCAGCAGTGATGACGCGGGGATAAATGAGCAGTTCTTC. Translating gives CASSDDAGINEQFF.

Written as DNA, the CDR3 is TGCGCCAGCAGCGAGGACACCTACGAGCAGTACTTC. This sequence encodes CASSEDTYEQYF. The chain has TRBV5-1 and TRBJ2-7, with a weak D call TRBD1 (5 bases). Trimming took 4 bases from V and 2 from J, leaving 7 bases between them. The CDR3 length is 12 residues. The germline CDR1 and CDR2 sequences are SGHRS and YFSETQ.

This rearrangement joins TRBV12-3 or TRBV12-4 to TRBJ1-5; D remains ambiguous. The length of the CDR3 is 12 residues. V was cut by 5 bases and J by 7 bases, with 9 bases left in between. The CDR3 nucleotides read TGTGCCAGCAGTACCGGGGAACAGCCCCAGCATTTT. This encodes CASSTGEQPQHF.

The chain employs TRBV10-3 and TRBJ2-3; 11 bases fit TRBD2. This CDR3 is built from 17 residues. The V segment lost 3 bases and the J segment 1 base; nucleotides outside the gene matches: 6. Germline assignment: CDR1 ENHRY and CDR2 SYGVKD. In DNA, the CDR3 is TGTGCCATCAGTGAAGTAGCGGGGGGGCGGGGCACAGATACGCAGTATTTT. Its translation: CAISEVAGGRGTDTQYF.

This clone was seen more than once but under ten times. This sequence joins TRBV7-9 and TRBJ2-1; 10 positions match TRBD1. V was pared by 8 bases and J by 4 bases, with 14 bases of the junction left unmatched. Germline-derived CDR1 and CDR2 are SEHNR and FQNEAQ (reference sequence). This CDR3 spans 17 amino acids. The CDR3 is CASEGDRRTGGYNEQFF. CDR3 bases: TGTGCCAGCGAAGGGGACCGACGGACAGGGGGTTACAATGAGCAGTTCTTC.

The J gene is TRBJ2-7, the V gene TRBV19; the match to TRBD1 covers 8 bases. This CDR3 comprises 13 residues. The germline CDR1 and CDR2 sequences are LNHDA and SQIVND (reference sequence). Losses at the gene ends were 5 bases for V and 2 bases for J; bases not matched to a gene: 2. The CDR3 region has the DNA TGTGCCAGTAGTGCGGACAGGGCCTACGAGCAGTACGTC. As protein: CASSADRAYEQYV.

The V gene is TRBV5-1, the J gene TRBJ2-2, with 7 bases that match TRBD1. There are 16 residues in the CDR3. Trimming cost V 5 bases and J 1 base; bases outside gene matches: 8. CDR1 and CDR2 from the germline V gene are SGHRS and YFSETQ. The DNA for the CDR3 is TGCGCCAGCAGTTCCGACAGGGCCCTGAACACCGGGGAGCTGTTTTTT. Protein product: CASSSDRALNTGELFF.

This sequence joins TRBV29-1 and TRBJ1-2, with TRBD1 matching over 9 bases. The CDR3 sequence is 14 residues long. Germline values: CDR1 SQVTM, CDR2 ANQGSEA. Losses at the gene ends were 5 bases for V and 1 base for J; bases not matched to a gene: 5. CDR3 DNA: TGCAGCGTTCCAGACAGGGGGTATAACTATGGCTACACCTTC. Protein sequence: CSVPDRGYNYGYTF.

The rearrangement links TRBV9 to TRBJ1-3, with 7 bases matching TRBD1. Germline CDR1 SGDLS, CDR2 YYNGEE. Trimming cost V 4 bases and J 3 bases; bases outside gene matches: 7. This CDR3 comprises 15 residues. The CDR3 DNA sequence: TGTGCCAGCAGCCCCCCAGGGACAGATGGAAACACCATATATTTT. It yields the protein CASSPPGTDGNTIYF.

The chain has TRBV19 and TRBJ2-3, with 8 nucleotides matching TRBD2. The ends lost 3 bases at V and 2 bases at J; junction bases unmatched: 4. Germline lookup yields CDR1 LNHDA and CDR2 SQIVND (reference sequence). The CDR3 sequence is 15 residues long. The chain's CDR3 is CASSISSGPTDTQYF. CDR3 DNA: TGTGCCAGTAGTATCTCTAGCGGGCCCACAGATACGCAGTATTTT. Full variable domain (remainder filled in from reference TRBV19 and TRBJ2-3): DGGITQSPKYLFRKEGQNVTLSCEQNLNHDAMYWYRQDPGQGLRLIYYSQIVNDFQKGDIAEGYSVSREKKESFPLTVTSAQKNPTAFYLCASSISSGPTDTQYFGPGTRLTVL.

The chain links TRBV19 to TRBJ2-1; 11 positions agree with TRBD2. CDR3 length: 15 residues. CDR1 and CDR2 from the germline V gene are LNHDA and SQIVND (reference sequence). Trimming cost V 1 base and J 10 bases; bases outside gene matches: 6. The CDR3, as DNA: TGTGCCAGTAGTATAGGGCCTAGCGGGGGGCGGGAGCAGTTCTTC. The encoded protein is CASSIGPSGGREQFF. The variable domain in full, with the rest retrieved from reference TRBV19 and TRBJ2-1, is DGGITQSPKYLFRKEGQNVTLSCEQNLNHDAMYWYRQDPGQGLRLIYYSQIVNDFQKGDIAEGYSVSREKKESFPLTVTSAQKNPTAFYLCASSIGPSGGREQFFGPGTRLTVL.

This clone has more than one count but fewer than ten. The V gene is TRBV3-1 (or the pseudogene TRBV3-2), the J gene TRBJ1-3, with D tentatively TRBD1 (5 bases). The CDR3 is 12 residues long. Trimming removed 0 bases at V and 15 bases at J, with 12 bases between. CDR1 and CDR2 from the germline V gene are LGHDT and YNNKEL (reference sequence). CDR3 in amino acids: CASSQDARVTYF. The CDR3 nucleotides read TGTGCCAGCAGCCAAGACGCCAGGGTTACATATTTT.

The chain joins TRBV5-1 to TRBJ1-3, with D unresolved. Germline CDR1 and CDR2: SGHRS and YFSETQ. This CDR3 contains 15 residues. The germline V and J ends were trimmed by 0 bases and 0 bases, with 7 bases remaining between them. DNA of the CDR3: TGCGCCAGCAGCTTGGCCGTGAGCTCTGGAAACACCATATATTTT. Translated, it gives CASSLAVSSGNTIYF.